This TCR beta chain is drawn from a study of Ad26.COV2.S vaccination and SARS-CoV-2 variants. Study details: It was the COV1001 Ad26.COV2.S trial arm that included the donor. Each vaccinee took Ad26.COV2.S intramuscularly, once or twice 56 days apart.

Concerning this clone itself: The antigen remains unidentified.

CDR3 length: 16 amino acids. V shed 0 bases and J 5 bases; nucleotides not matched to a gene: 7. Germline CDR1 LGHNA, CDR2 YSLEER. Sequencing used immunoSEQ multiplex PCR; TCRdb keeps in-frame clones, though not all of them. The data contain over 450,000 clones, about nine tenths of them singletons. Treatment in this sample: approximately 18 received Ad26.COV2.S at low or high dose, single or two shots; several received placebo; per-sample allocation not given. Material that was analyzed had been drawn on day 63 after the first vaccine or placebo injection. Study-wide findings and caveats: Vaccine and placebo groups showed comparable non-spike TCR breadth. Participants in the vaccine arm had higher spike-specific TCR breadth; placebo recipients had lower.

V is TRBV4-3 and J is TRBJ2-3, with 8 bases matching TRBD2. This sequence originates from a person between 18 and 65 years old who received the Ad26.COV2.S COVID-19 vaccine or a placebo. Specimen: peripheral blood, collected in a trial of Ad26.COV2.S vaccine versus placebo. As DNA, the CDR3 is TGCGCCAGCAGCCAAGATTGGGGCGGGGGGTTAGATACGCAGTATTTT. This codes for CASSQDWGGGLDTQYF.